Presented here are 23 T cell receptor beta chains from one specimen sequenced in a study of blood T cell repertoires in COVID-19. Here immunoSEQ multiplex PCR was the method, and the copy in TCRdb shows in-frame clones only, minus some. The sample has 150,000 or so clones, over 75% seen once; the top ten hold around 13%. What was sequenced was peripheral blood. The receptors stem from a man aged 55 to 70 with active or convalescent COVID-19.

This sequence joins TRBV9 and TRBJ2-1, with a possible D match to TRBD1 (5 bases). Germline assignment: CDR1 SGDLS and CDR2 YYNGEE. The CDR3 sequence is 14 residues long. Between the trimmed V and J ends, which lost 0 bases and 10 bases, there was a span of 14 bases. CDR3 sequence: CASSVEGQGWEQFF. The CDR3 DNA follows: TGTGCCAGCAGCGTAGAGGGTCAGGGCTGGGAGCAGTTCTTC.

The gene calls are TRBV28 and TRBJ1-6, with D perhaps TRBD1 (5 bases). The V end was cut by 6 bases, the J end by 6 bases, with 9 bases between. Germline CDR1 MDHEN, CDR2 SYDVKM. The CDR3 loop spans 13 amino acids. The CDR3 protein is CASRSGPNSPLHF. CDR3 coding DNA: TGTGCCAGCAGGTCAGGGCCTAATTCACCCCTCCACTTT. Filled out from reference TRBV28 and TRBJ1-6, the complete variable domain reads DVKVTQSSRYLVKRTGEKVFLECVQDMDHENMFWYRQDPGLGLRLIYFSYDVKMKEKGDIPEGYSVSREKKERFSLILESASTNQTSMYLCASRSGPNSPLHFGNGTRLTVT.

This chain uses TRBV2 with TRBJ1-4; 10 bases are shared with TRBD1. J gave up 10 bases and V 3 bases, and 2 bases lay outside the gene matches. The CDR3 has 13 residues. Germline V gene lookup returns CDR1 SNHLY and CDR2 FYNNEI. CDR3 in amino acids: CASSEGTGVKLFF. CDR3 sequence (DNA): TGTGCCAGCAGTGAGGGGACAGGGGTAAAACTGTTTTTT.

The gene calls are TRBV6-5 and TRBJ2-7, with D possibly TRBD1 on 6 matching bases. CDR3 length: 16 residues. Trimming stripped 0 bases from V and 0 bases from J, with 12 bases between. The germline V gene has CDR1 MNHEY and CDR2 SVGAGI. CDR3 sequence: CASSYSTGFSSYEQYF. DNA of the CDR3: TGTGCCAGCAGTTACTCGACAGGATTCAGCTCCTACGAGCAGTACTTC.

This clone was seen a handful of times. The CDR3 protein is CAWSSWPGNYGYTF. CDR3 sequence (DNA): TGTGCCTGGAGTTCCTGGCCAGGGAACTATGGCTACACCTTC. The V call is TRBV30, the J call TRBJ1-2; D perhaps matches TRBD1 (5 bases). The CDR3 runs 14 residues. CDR1 and CDR2 from the germline V gene are GTSNPN and SVGIG (reference sequence). V dropped 2 bases and J dropped 2 bases, with 12 bases sitting between them.

The chain joins TRBV5-4 to TRBJ2-5; possibly TRBD1 for D (6 bases). This CDR3 comprises 14 residues. Trimming removed 1 base from V and 6 bases from J, with 13 bases in between. Germline V gives CDR1 SGHNT, CDR2 YYREEE (reference sequence). CDR3 sequence: CASSLRSGEQTQYF. CDR3 nucleotides: TGTGCCAGCAGCTTGCGGTCAGGGGAACAGACCCAGTACTTC.

This clone was found once. The chain has TRBV6-5 and TRBJ1-1, with a weak D call TRBD1 (5 bases). The CDR3 runs to 13 residues. Germline CDR1 MNHEY, CDR2 SVGAGI. Deletions cut 3 bases from V and 8 bases from J, with 13 bases between. CDR3 bases: TGTGCCAGCAGTTATGGGGCCGACCAAGAAGCTTTCTTT. Translation: CASSYGADQEAFF.

The rearrangement links TRBV6-5 to TRBJ1-1, with 7 bases that match TRBD1. Trimming removed 2 bases from V and 1 base from J; junction bases left unmatched: 1. The CDR3 extends over 14 amino acids. Per germline, CDR1 MNHEY and CDR2 SVGAGI. The chain's CDR3 is CASSYQGENTEAFF. The CDR3 bases are TGTGCCAGCAGTTACCAGGGGGAGAACACTGAAGCTTTCTTT.

The chain recombines TRBV7-3 with TRBJ2-2, with a weak D call TRBD1 (6 bases). V was trimmed by 7 bases and J by 5 bases, leaving 11 bases between them. Germline V lookup: CDR1 SGHTA, CDR2 FQGTGA. This CDR3 region has 13 residues. In DNA, the CDR3 is TGTGCCAGCAACCTCGACAGGACCGGGGAGCTGTTTTTT. It yields the protein CASNLDRTGELFF.

This chain uses TRBV7-2 with TRBJ2-2; D is possibly TRBD2 (5 bases). Per germline, CDR1 SGHTA and CDR2 FQGNSA. There are 16 residues in the CDR3. Trimming took off 5 bases at V and 1 base at J, with 14 bases between the two ends. For the CDR3, the DNA is TGTGCCAGCAGCCCCTCACTAGGCTGGAACACCGGGGAGCTGTTTTTT. Translated, it gives CASSPSLGWNTGELFF.

The chain joins TRBV27 to TRBJ2-1; the match to TRBD2 covers 13 bases. Germline CDR1 reads MNHEY; CDR2 reads SMNVEV (reference sequence). The ends lost 3 bases at V and 0 bases at J; junction bases unmatched: 11. The CDR3 has 20 residues. The DNA of the CDR3 is TGTGCCAGCAGTTTCCTCCCCGGGACTAGCGGGACTTTCTCCTACAATGAGCAGTTCTTC. Its translation: CASSFLPGTSGTFSYNEQFF.

V is TRBV4-3 and J is TRBJ1-2; the D gene is possibly TRBD1 (5 bases). Germline values: CDR1 LGHNA, CDR2 YSLEER. CDR3 length: 15 residues. V was cut by 1 base and J by 5 bases, with 14 bases left in between. The CDR3 here is CASSQGGMSSYGYTF. DNA for the CDR3: TGCGCCAGCAGCCAAGGGGGCATGTCAAGTTATGGCTACACCTTC.

This clone was recorded only once. The chain couples TRBV29-1 to TRBJ2-1, with TRBD2 matching 7 bases. V was clipped by 4 bases and J by 9 bases; unmatched bases: 6. CDR1 SQVTM and CDR2 ANQGSEA come from the germline V gene. The CDR3 has 12 residues. The CDR3 is CSVGEGFGEQFF. The DNA for the CDR3 is TGCAGCGTTGGGGAGGGTTTTGGTGAGCAGTTCTTC.

Only one count was recorded for this clone. This rearrangement joins TRBV9 to TRBJ2-2; 9 positions match TRBD2. CDR1 is SGDLS, CDR2 YYNGEE, per germline. V dropped 0 bases and J dropped 0; count of bases not matched to a gene: 0. The CDR3 has 16 amino acids. CDR3 residues: CASSVGLAANTGELFF. CDR3 DNA sequence: TGTGCCAGCAGCGTAGGACTAGCGGCGAACACCGGGGAGCTGTTTTTT.

V gene TRBV29-1 combines with J gene TRBJ1-2; D gene uncertain. The V end was cut by 3 bases, the J end by 6 bases, with 14 bases between. Germline CDR1 and CDR2: SQVTM and ANQGSEA. CDR3 length: 13 residues. The CDR3 nucleotides read TGCAGCGTTGAGGGCCCGGGGAGGAATGGCTACACCTTC. It encodes CSVEGPGRNGYTF.

The chain is built from TRBV10-3 and TRBJ2-6, with 7 bases fitting TRBD1. CDR3 length: 16 amino acids. The germline gives CDR1 ENHRY, CDR2 SYGVKD. J lost 2 bases, V lost 5 bases, and 6 bases had no gene match. CDR3 sequence reads: CAISPTGEAGANVLTF. In nucleotides, the CDR3 is TGTGCCATCAGTCCCACAGGGGAAGCTGGGGCCAACGTCCTGACTTTC.

The chain employs TRBV7-9 and TRBJ2-5; D is perhaps TRBD1 (5 bases). Germline V lookup: CDR1 SEHNR, CDR2 FQNEAQ (reference sequence). The germline V and J ends were trimmed by 2 bases and 4 bases, with 11 bases remaining between them. The CDR3 runs to 14 residues. The chain's CDR3 is CASSLSAGLETQYF. CDR3 DNA: TGTGCCAGCAGCTTATCAGCAGGGTTAGAGACCCAGTACTTC.

The chain is built from TRBV28 and TRBJ2-1, with 7 bases fitting TRBD2. CDR3 length equals 15 residues. V shed 4 bases and J 6 bases; nucleotides not matched to a gene: 9. Per germline, CDR1 MDHEN and CDR2 SYDVKM. CDR3 in amino acids: CASSSRLAIGNEQFF. The CDR3 nucleotides are TGTGCCAGCAGTTCTCGACTAGCCATCGGCAATGAGCAGTTCTTC.

The chain joins TRBV23-1 to TRBJ2-3, with TRBD2 identical over 11 bases. TRBV23-1 is sorted into the ORF group, with uncertain function. V lost 3 bases, J lost 2 bases, and 10 bases stayed unmatched. This CDR3 has 18 amino acids. CDR3 nucleotides: TGCGCCAGCAGTCACCCTAGGGGGGGACTAGCGGTCACAGATACGCAGTATTTT. Amino acids: CASSHPRGGLAVTDTQYF.

V usage is TRBV19 and J usage is TRBJ1-1; 7 bases match TRBD1. V was pared by 9 bases and J by 6 bases, with 7 bases of the junction left unmatched. Per the germline V gene, CDR1 is LNHDA and CDR2 is SQIVND (reference sequence). This CDR3 contains 12 residues. The CDR3 region has the DNA TGTGCCAGCAATGACAGGGAGGCTGAAGCTTTCTTT. Amino acids: CASNDREAEAFF.

The rearrangement joins TRBV11-2 to TRBJ2-7, with TRBD1 identical over 9 bases. CDR1 and CDR2 (germline): SGHAT, FQNNGV. Losses at the gene ends were 5 bases for V and 5 bases for J; bases not matched to a gene: 10. The CDR3 has 15 amino acids. The CDR3 loop is CASSPGSTGGHEQYF. DNA of the CDR3: TGTGCCAGCAGCCCAGGGTCGACAGGGGGGCACGAGCAGTACTTC.

CDR3 protein: CASSRDSVYGYTF. In nucleotides, the CDR3 is TGTGCCAGCAGCAGGGACAGCGTCTATGGCTACACCTTC. The chain has TRBV9 and TRBJ1-2, with 7 bases aligning to TRBD1. The V segment lost 4 bases and the J segment 4 bases; nucleotides outside the gene matches: 4. CDR1 SGDLS and CDR2 YYNGEE come from the germline V gene. The CDR3 is 13 residues long.

This clone was seen once. The genes are TRBV7-3 and TRBJ1-1; TRBD1 matches 8 bases. After removal of 7 bases from V and 1 base from J, the junction contained 5 bases not matched to a gene. Germline CDR1 SGHTA, CDR2 FQGTGA. This CDR3 comprises 14 residues. The CDR3 coding sequence is TGTGCCAGCAAAGCGACAGGGGCGAACACTGAAGCTTTCTTT. As protein: CASKATGANTEAFF.